These 7 T cell receptor beta chains came from one sample sequenced in a study of T cell repertoires in cytomegalovirus infection. Their recognized antigens are unknown. One entry per CDR3 protein, called by TCRdb with MiXCR from the reads. Of over 45,000 distinct CDR3 sequences in the sample, 20% to 25% are singletons; the top ten hold around nine tenths. The sequences come from CD8+ T cells from cultured PBMCs, collected from culture after CMV antigen stimulation. All receptors come from a human donor in good health (CMV status not recorded). Some clones in this sample may be carry-over from other donors' samples.

This clonotype was recorded a few times. This rearrangement joins TRBV4-1 to TRBJ1-4, with 11 bases fitting TRBD1. The CDR3 totals 16 residues. CDR1 and CDR2 (germline): MGHRA, YSYEKL. Unmatched junction bases numbered 5, after V lost 2 bases and J lost 6 bases. CDR3 sequence reads: CASSQRTGGAYEKLFF. The DNA for the CDR3 is TGCGCCAGCAGCCAACGGACAGGGGGCGCGTATGAAAAACTGTTTTTT.

The chain employs TRBV7-2 and TRBJ2-3; D uncertain. V lost 5 bases and J lost 9, with 12 bases in between. This CDR3 is built from 12 residues. In germline, CDR1 is SGHTA, CDR2 FQGNSA. Here the CDR3 DNA reads TGTGCCAGCAGCCGCCCTCAAAGGACGCAGTATTTT. The encoded protein is CASSRPQRTQYF.

The gene calls are TRBV7-3 and TRBJ2-5, with 8 bases that match TRBD2. This CDR3 is 19 amino acids long. CDR1 is SGHTA, CDR2 FQGTGA, per germline. Trimming took 5 bases from V and 2 from J; bases not matched to a gene: 19. The CDR3: CASSPMGRGVPREQETQYF. CDR3 sequence (DNA): TGTGCCAGCAGCCCAATGGGGCGGGGGGTGCCCCGTGAGCAAGAGACCCAGTACTTC. Full variable domain (missing parts from reference TRBV7-3 and TRBJ2-5): GAGVSQTPSNKVTEKGKYVELRCDPISGHTALYWYRQSLGQGPEFLIYFQGTGAADDSGLPNDRFFAVRPEGSVSTLKIQRTERGDSAVYLCASSPMGRGVPREQETQYFGPGTRLLVL.

This clonotype was detected a few times. J is TRBJ2-7 and V is TRBV19, with 8 bases lining up with TRBD1. This CDR3 has 15 amino acids. V lost 3 bases to trimming and J lost 2 bases; unmatched junction nucleotides: 6. The germline V gene encodes CDR1 LNHDA and CDR2 SQIVND (reference sequence). The CDR3 loop reads CASSISGQGAYEQYF. CDR3 nucleotide sequence: TGTGCCAGTAGTATCTCAGGACAGGGAGCCTACGAGCAGTACTTC.

This clonotype showed up many times. Here the CDR3 reads CASSSGLAGGLYNEQFF. CDR3 nucleotide sequence: TGTGCCAGCAGCTCCGGACTAGCGGGGGGCTTGTACAATGAGCAGTTCTTC. This sequence joins TRBV7-2 and TRBJ2-1; 14 positions agree with TRBD2. V gave up 4 bases and J gave up 4 bases; unmatched junction bases: 6. The CDR3 has 17 residues. Germline V gene sequence: CDR1 SGHTA, CDR2 FQGNSA.

There are a few counts of this clonotype. The chain recombines TRBV27 with TRBJ2-1; the match to TRBD1 covers 9 bases. The V gene end was trimmed by 7 bases and the J gene end by 7 bases; junction bases not matched to a gene: 8. Looked up from germline, CDR1 is MNHEY and CDR2 is SMNVEV (reference sequence). There are 14 residues in the CDR3. The CDR3 loop reads CASTKGQGFNEQFF. CDR3 coding DNA: TGTGCCAGCACAAAGGGACAGGGCTTTAATGAGCAGTTCTTC.

This clonotype has just a few counts. This chain uses TRBV4-1 with TRBJ1-2; D unresolved. Germline CDR1 is MGHRA and CDR2 is YSYEKL. The V end was cut by 0 bases, the J end by 8 bases, with 16 bases between. The CDR3 sequence is 15 residues long. CDR3 region: CASSQDTGGWAGYTF. The CDR3 DNA follows: TGCGCCAGCAGCCAAGATACGGGCGGTTGGGCCGGCTACACCTTC.